This T cell receptor beta chain was sequenced in a study of shared clonotypes between healthy human individuals (dated by TCRdb to the early 2020s). With respect to the entire study: The cohort comprised a couple of women and a few men aged 18 to 49 years. For each donor, CD4 naive and CD4 memory were each given three plates, CD8 naive was given two plates, and CD8 memory was given one plate. Libraries were prepared and TCR repertoires were sequenced by different laboratories using diverse techniques, in order to increase sequencing depth and limit assay-specific biases. Blood TCR repertoires of about five healthy adults were deeply sequenced to estimate repertoire size and the extent of clonotype sharing between individuals. Each donor's leukapheresis produced roughly between about 0.9 and 9.5 billion PBMCs.

Using the deep immunoSEQ assay, multiplex PCR amplified TCR CDR3 regions from genomic DNA. Extracted genomic DNA from each cell subset was spread evenly across all wells of several immunoSEQ 96-well plates, with each plate serving as a replicate. For sorted subsets, approximately 190 ng genomic DNA, equal to tens of thousands of T cell genomes, was loaded into each replicate PCR. The purified libraries were quantified using a Qubit 3.0 fluorometer, sized with a Bioanalyzer 2100, and then quantified again using the KAPA Library Quantification kit. Each immunoSEQ 96-well plate was sequenced on its own single-read 150-cycle Illumina NextSeq 550 flow cell. Processing in the source paper ran as follows. The immunoSEQ output contained only junctional sequences without quality scores, so filtering could not match that applied to full-length reads. To assign V/J genes and CDR3, sequences were annotated against IMGT germline references using PyIR, a Python wrapper for IgBLAST v1.9. Reads with weak V/J assignments (E-value above 1e-6), missing CDR3, stop codons, out-of-frame junctions, or ambiguous translated residues were removed. A V3J clonotype was defined by an identical inferred V gene, J gene, and CDR3 amino acid sequence. The percentage overlap between two repertoires was calculated by dividing the number of shared unique clonotypes by the size of the smaller repertoire. RTK rarefaction, the Chao1 estimator, and Recon v2.1 estimates of unobserved clonotypes were used to assess repertoire richness. Generation probabilities were computed with OLGA for all TCRbeta clonotypes obtained by the gDNA method from several donors. TCRdb obtained this table from immuneACCESS and retained in-frame rearrangements with V and J assigned. These tables miss some clones; where compared with another copy, unresolved V genes account for less than half of the shortfall, and the remainder is unexplained. Clonal size and the V and J genes are those of that table, whereas D and trimming came from the DNA. A total of hundreds of thousands of clones appear in this sample, over 65% of them only once. Approximately 1.7% of the sample goes to the ten largest clones.

Counted from cysteine to phenylalanine, this CDR3 has 12 amino acids. Only the CDR3 DNA stays, 36 bases, in frame from base 1. The CDR1 and CDR2 encoded by the germline V gene are SGHRS and YFSETQ. V is clipped by 5 bases and J by 4 bases, and the sequence between their germline boundaries is 6 bases long. A word on this clone: Its antigen is not yet known. The record has no base qualities; no much larger clone is one base away.

Paper-wide results and their limitations: Sampling was restricted to blood, and TCR repertoires in tissues likely differ from the TCR repertoires found in blood. Clonotypes shared by all four sorted-subset donors showed higher generation probabilities than non-shared clonotypes. The small number of donors limited the genetic and exposure-history diversity represented. Estimated clonotype richness was generally larger for naive than for memory subsets. When several donors were compared, the shared fraction of clonotypes was about 5.2% for naive CD4, about 4% for naive CD8, 2% to 2.5% for memory CD4, and less than 0.45% for memory CD8. Based on pairwise subsampling, the degree of clonotype sharing among donors was expected to be affected by sequencing depth. Incomplete sequencing was indicated by rarefaction of sorted-subset datasets, despite the large sequencing depth.

The donors were healthy, HIV-negative adults who had no recently reported acute infections or vaccinations. Only Caucasian adults living in Nashville, Tennessee, USA were represented among the donors. Magnetic negative selection was used to enrich CD4+ T cells, after which naive cells were positively selected on CD45RA and the negative fraction became the memory subset. Blood was collected by leukapheresis, and PBMCs were isolated by Ficoll-Histopaque density gradient centrifugation and then cryopreserved in liquid nitrogen vapor phase. Analytical flow cytometry was used to check the purity and quantity of each magnetically sorted T cell population. Genomic DNA was isolated from every sorted fraction and measured by UV absorbance on a Nanodrop 2000c.

Sequenced material: memory CD4+ T cells sorted from blood. The sample's cell subset or site label, in plain terms: CD45RA-negative fraction. This TCR came from a woman aged 25-40 years in good health. Here the chain combines TRBV5-1 and TRBJ2-2; the D gene is possibly TRBD2, with 5 bases matching. At the DNA level, the sequence is TGCGCCAGCAGGCGGGCCACCGGGGAGCTGTTTTTT. It codes for CASRRATGELFF.